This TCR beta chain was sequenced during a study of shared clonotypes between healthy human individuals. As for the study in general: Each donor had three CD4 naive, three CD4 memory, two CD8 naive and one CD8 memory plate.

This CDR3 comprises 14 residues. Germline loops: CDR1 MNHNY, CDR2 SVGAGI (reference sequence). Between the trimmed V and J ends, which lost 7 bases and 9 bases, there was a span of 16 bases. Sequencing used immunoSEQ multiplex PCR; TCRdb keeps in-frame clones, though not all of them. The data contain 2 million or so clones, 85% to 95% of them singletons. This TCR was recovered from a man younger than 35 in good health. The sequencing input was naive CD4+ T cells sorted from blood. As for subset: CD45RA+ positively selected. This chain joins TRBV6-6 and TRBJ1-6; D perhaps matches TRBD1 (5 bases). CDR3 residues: CASTPGVFGSPLHF. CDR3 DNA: TGTGCCAGCACCCCGGGGGTTTTTGGTTCACCCCTCCACTTT.